These 18 T cell receptor beta chains came from one sample sequenced in a study of T cells in Graves' hyperthyroidism and ophthalmopathy (dated by TCRdb to the late 2010s). To prepare the library, multiplex PCR was applied. Sequencing relied on an Illumina HiSeq 2000. Amplification of TCR beta CDR3 regions was carried out from RNA transcripts. The TCR CDR3 was subjected to a first round of RT-PCR using the HTBI primer set and the Qiagen OneStep RT-PCR kit. Clones were called with MiXCR by TCRdb after fastp trimmed the public reads at Q25, and only in-frame beta chains were retained. Identical CDR3 protein sequences are pooled into one entry, listed with their most common genes and DNA. This sample holds 500,000 to 650,000 distinct CDR3 sequences; around 13% were observed only once. Clones ranked in the top ten supply roughly 13% of the sample. The sequencing input was blood. These receptors all come from a woman aged 35 to 49 with Graves' hyperthyroidism.

This clonotype occurred many times. The rearrangement links TRBV27 to TRBJ1-5; 7 bases fit TRBD1. The CDR3 is made up of 17 amino acids. Trimming took 6 bases from V and 2 from J; bases not matched to a gene: 13. From germline, CDR1 is MNHEY and CDR2 SMNVEV (reference sequence). The CDR3 loop is CASSRQGTNSGNQPQHF. CDR3 bases: TGTGCCAGCAGCAGACAGGGAACGAACTCGGGCAATCAGCCCCAGCATTTT.

The V and J genes are TRBV3-1 and TRBJ2-7, with D tentatively TRBD2 (6 bases). Trimming stripped 3 bases from V and 5 bases from J, with 11 bases between. This CDR3 contains 13 residues. From germline, CDR1 is LGHDT and CDR2 YNNKEL (reference sequence). The CDR3 here is CASSHGTSHEQYF. The CDR3 region has the DNA TGTGCCAGCAGCCACGGGACTTCACACGAGCAGTACTTC.

The chain is built from TRBV12-3 or TRBV12-4 and TRBJ2-7; the match to TRBD2 covers 7 bases. V lost 4 bases, J lost 2 bases, and 11 bases stayed unmatched. There are 16 residues in the CDR3. The CDR3 bases are TGTGCCAGCAGTTGGGGCCGAGCGGGACTAACCTACGAGCAGTACTTC. The encoded protein is CASSWGRAGLTYEQYF.

This clonotype was recorded at least ten times. The rearrangement joins TRBV20-1 to TRBJ2-1, with 14 positions matching TRBD2. Germline lookup yields CDR1 DFQATT and CDR2 SNEGSKA (reference sequence). With V trimmed by 2 bases and J by 3 bases, 21 bases remained unmatched. The CDR3 is 22 residues long. The CDR3 DNA reads TGCAGTGCTAGACCTAAACCTCCGACTAGCGGGAGGGCCAGCGGTTACTACAATGAGCAGTTCTTC. As protein: CSARPKPPTSGRASGYYNEQFF.

This clonotype turned up a few times. The V and J genes are TRBV6-1 and TRBJ2-3; 8 bases are shared with TRBD1. J gave up 0 bases and V 6 bases, and 5 bases lay outside the gene matches. CDR3 length: 15 amino acids. Germline loops: CDR1 MNHNS, CDR2 SASEGT. The CDR3 region has the DNA TGTGCCAGCAGGGTGGACAGGGCCAGCACAGATACGCAGTATTTT. Residues: CASRVDRASTDTQYF.

There are a few counts of this clonotype. The V gene is TRBV5-5, the J gene TRBJ1-1, with 9 bases identical to TRBD1. J was trimmed by 5 bases and V by 4 bases; bases with no gene match: 9. Germline V gene data show CDR1 as SGHKS and CDR2 as YYEKEE (reference sequence). The CDR3 extends over 15 amino acids. Here the CDR3 reads CASSPITDRGTEAFF. The CDR3 bases are TGTGCCAGCAGCCCCATTACAGACAGGGGGACTGAAGCTTTCTTT.

This clonotype was seen a few times. V and J are TRBV18 and TRBJ2-1; D not certain. Germline CDR1 is KGHSH and CDR2 is LQKENI. Trimming removed 0 bases from V and 0 bases from J, with 15 bases in between. The CDR3 consists of 18 residues. The CDR3 here is CASSPPGRTIRSYNEQFF. CDR3 DNA sequence: TGTGCCAGCTCACCACCTGGAAGGACCATCCGCTCCTACAATGAGCAGTTCTTC.

The sample holds many counts of this clonotype. The chain uses TRBV28 and TRBJ1-5; D remains ambiguous. The CDR3 sequence is 15 residues long. The V end was cut by 2 bases, the J end by 0 bases, with 8 bases between. Germline V gene sequence: CDR1 MDHEN, CDR2 SYDVKM. The CDR3 nucleotides read TGTGCCAGCAGTTTAGGGCGATCTAGCAATCAGCCCCAGCATTTT. Encoded protein: CASSLGRSSNQPQHF. Full variable domain (outside the CDR3, taken from reference TRBV28 and TRBJ1-5): DVKVTQSSRYLVKRTGEKVFLECVQDMDHENMFWYRQDPGLGLRLIYFSYDVKMKEKGDIPEGYSVSREKKERFSLILESASTNQTSMYLCASSLGRSSNQPQHFGDGTRLSIL.

This clonotype was observed at least ten times. The genes are TRBV6-1 and TRBJ1-1; 7 nucleotides line up with TRBD1. CDR3 length equals 15 residues. Germline V gene lookup returns CDR1 MNHNS and CDR2 SASEGT. Unmatched junction bases numbered 5, after V lost 4 bases and J lost 0 bases. This chain's CDR3 is CASSVRQGMNTEAFF. The CDR3 DNA is TGTGCCAGCAGTGTAAGACAGGGAATGAACACTGAAGCTTTCTTT.

This clonotype was seen only a few times. The V call is TRBV24-1, the J call TRBJ2-2, with 9 bases matching TRBD1. V lost 8 bases, J lost 3 bases, and 3 bases stayed unmatched. This CDR3 has 14 amino acids. Germline CDR1 and CDR2: KGHDR and SFDVKD. The CDR3 sequence is CATNRGLDTGELFF. CDR3 nucleotide sequence: TGTGCCACCAACAGGGGGCTTGACACCGGGGAGCTGTTTTTT.

This clonotype came up many times. The rearrangement joins TRBV18 to TRBJ1-1; D unresolved. This CDR3 spans 14 amino acids. From germline, CDR1 is KGHSH and CDR2 LQKENI. Trimming took 0 bases from V and 8 from J, leaving 13 bases between them. In nucleotides, the CDR3 is TGTGCCAGCTCACCACCGTTTCAGCTGGTGGAAGCTTTCTTT. Its translation is CASSPPFQLVEAFF.

This clonotype has at least ten counts. This rearrangement joins TRBV2 to TRBJ2-3; D is ambiguous. Germline CDR1 and CDR2: SNHLY and FYNNEI. V shed 0 bases and J shed 4 bases, with 8 bases lying between them. The CDR3 extends over 14 amino acids. DNA of the CDR3: TGTGCCAGCAGTGAAGCGCTTAGGTCAGATACGCAGTATTTT. Translated: CASSEALRSDTQYF.

As DNA, the CDR3 is TGTGCCAGCAGCTCGACAGGGGGCATCTCGGTTGAGCAGTACTTC. Translating it yields CASSSTGGISVEQYF. The chain is built from TRBV7-9 and TRBJ2-7; 10 nucleotides match TRBD1. Germline loops: CDR1 SEHNR, CDR2 FQNEAQ (reference sequence). This CDR3 has 15 amino acids. Trimming removed 4 bases from V and 7 bases from J; junction bases left unmatched: 10. Full variable domain (missing parts from reference TRBV7-9 and TRBJ2-7): DTGVSQNPRHKITKRGQNVTFRCDPISEHNRLYWYRQTLGQGPEFLTYFQNEAQLEKSRLLSDRFSAERPKGSFSTLEIQRTEQGDSAMYLCASSSTGGISVEQYFGPGTRLTVT.

In its sample, this clonotype was seen a few times. CDR3 sequence: CASPQGVTDTQYF. In nucleotides, the CDR3 is TGTGCCAGCCCACAGGGGGTCACAGATACGCAGTATTTT. This sequence joins TRBV2 and TRBJ2-3; 8 bases match TRBD1. Unmatched junction bases numbered 3, after V lost 8 bases and J lost 2 bases. This CDR3 comprises 13 residues. Germline V gene sequence: CDR1 SNHLY, CDR2 FYNNEI.

This clonotype was observed at least ten times. The chain is built from TRBV11-2 and TRBJ2-7; 8 bases are a match to TRBD1. This CDR3 has 15 amino acids. The V segment lost 2 bases and the J segment 3 bases; nucleotides outside the gene matches: 6. From germline, CDR1 is SGHAT and CDR2 FQNNGV. DNA of the CDR3: TGTGCCAGCAGCTTATACGACGACAGGGGCTACGAGCAGTACTTC. Translated, it gives CASSLYDDRGYEQYF.

This clonotype was counted ten times or more. The rearrangement joins TRBV28 to TRBJ1-5; the D is unclear. This CDR3 is 14 amino acids long. The V gene lost 4 bases and the J gene lost 6 bases, with 13 bases spanning the gap. Germline CDR1 MDHEN, CDR2 SYDVKM. CDR3 protein: CASSWMTSGQPQHF. The DNA of the CDR3 is TGTGCCAGCAGTTGGATGACTAGTGGTCAGCCCCAGCATTTT.

This clonotype has ten or more counts. V is TRBV18 and J is TRBJ1-5; the match to TRBD1 covers 8 bases. Germline V gene data show CDR1 as KGHSH and CDR2 as LQKENI. The CDR3 runs 15 residues. V gave up 1 base and J gave up 4 bases; unmatched junction bases: 3. CDR3 loop: CASSPLTGVNQPQHF. CDR3 nucleotides: TGTGCCAGCTCACCACTGACAGGGGTAAATCAGCCCCAGCATTTT.

This clonotype occurred a few times. The chain couples TRBV4-1 to TRBJ2-1, with D hard to call. Germline CDR1 MGHRA, CDR2 YSYEKL. This CDR3 contains 14 residues. The V end lost 4 bases, the J end lost 2 bases, and 9 bases lay between the germline ends. The chain's CDR3 is CASSLEITYNEQFF. CDR3 bases: TGCGCCAGCAGCCTCGAAATTACCTACAATGAGCAGTTCTTC.